This TCR beta chain stems from a study of blood T cell repertoires in COVID-19. Trimming took 5 bases from V and 5 from J; bases not matched to a gene: 11. Germline V gene lookup returns CDR1 SGHTA and CDR2 FQGTGA. This CDR3 has 15 residues. Participants, about 18 to 95 years old, spanned approximately 25 US areas. Original handling: Estimation of nucleated cell counts relied on the amplification of reference gene primers. Sequencing was performed with immunoSEQ multiplex PCR; in TCRdb, only in-frame clones are kept and a portion is missing. V and J calls plus clone size are reproduced from that table; the DNA served to infer D and trimming. This table holds under 200,000 clones, approximately 80% found once.

Sequenced material: PBMCs or T cells enriched from blood (not recorded which). The chain is built from TRBV7-3 and TRBJ2-5, with TRBD2 matching over 7 bases. The receptor's source is a woman aged 60 to 75 who had recovered from COVID-19. The CDR3 loop is CASSPGGEAGETQYF. The CDR3 DNA sequence: TGTGCCAGCAGCCCTGGGGGGGAAGCTGGGGAGACCCAGTACTTC.